Detailed here is one T cell receptor (beta chain). Its antigen remains unidentified. The data were produced by immunoSEQ multiplex PCR, yet TCRdb's version contains in-frame clones alone and is incomplete. Here the sample spans 90,000 to 120,000 clones, around 90% being singletons. This sample is drawn from a study of graft-versus-host responses after intestinal transplantation. Findings and limits, study-wide: Among recipient marrow samples, GvH clones were found; some appeared first in ileum or blood. The study associated peak circulating GvH clone levels with early post-transplant HvG declines.

The CDR3 totals 14 residues. V lost 4 bases and J lost 3, with 11 bases in between. Per the germline V gene, CDR1 is SGHDN and CDR2 is FVKESK. The receptor comes from a human donor who was the organ donor for an intestinal transplant. The rearrangement uses TRBV14 and TRBJ2-3; D unresolved. This specimen consisted of unstimulated CD4+ T cells sorted from spleen or lymph node cells, obtained before transplant. CDR3 bases: TGTGCCAGCAGCCTAAGGCAGGAAACAGATACGCAGTATTTT. Translating it yields CASSLRQETDTQYF.